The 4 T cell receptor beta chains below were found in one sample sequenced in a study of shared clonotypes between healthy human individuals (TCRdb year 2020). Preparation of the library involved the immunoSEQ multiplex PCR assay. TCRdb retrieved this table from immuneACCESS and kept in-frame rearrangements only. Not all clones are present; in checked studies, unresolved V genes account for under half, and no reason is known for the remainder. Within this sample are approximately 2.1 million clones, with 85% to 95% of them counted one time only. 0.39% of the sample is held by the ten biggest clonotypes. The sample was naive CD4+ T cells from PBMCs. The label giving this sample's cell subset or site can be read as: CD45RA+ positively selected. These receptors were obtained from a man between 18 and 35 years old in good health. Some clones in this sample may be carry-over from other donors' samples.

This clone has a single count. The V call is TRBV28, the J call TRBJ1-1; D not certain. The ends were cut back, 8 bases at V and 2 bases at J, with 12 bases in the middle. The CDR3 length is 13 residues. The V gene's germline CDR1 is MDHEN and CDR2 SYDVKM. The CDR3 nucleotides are TGTGCCAGCCGGATCAACCCCAACACTGAAGCTTTCTTT. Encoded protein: CASRINPNTEAFF. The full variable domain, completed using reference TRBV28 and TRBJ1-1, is DVKVTQSSRYLVKRTGEKVFLECVQDMDHENMFWYRQDPGLGLRLIYFSYDVKMKEKGDIPEGYSVSREKKERFSLILESASTNQTSMYLCASRINPNTEAFFGQGTRLTVV.

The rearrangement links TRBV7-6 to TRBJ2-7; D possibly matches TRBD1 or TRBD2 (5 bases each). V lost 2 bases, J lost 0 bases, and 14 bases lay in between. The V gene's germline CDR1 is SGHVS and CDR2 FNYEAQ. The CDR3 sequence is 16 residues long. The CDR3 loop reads CASSLTGQFSSYEQYF. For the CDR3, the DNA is TGTGCCAGCAGCTTAACGGGGCAGTTCAGCTCCTACGAGCAGTACTTC.

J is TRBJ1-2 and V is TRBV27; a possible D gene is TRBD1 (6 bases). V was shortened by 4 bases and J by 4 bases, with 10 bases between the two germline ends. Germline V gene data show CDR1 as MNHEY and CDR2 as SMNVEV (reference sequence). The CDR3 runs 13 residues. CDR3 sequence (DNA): TGTGCCAGCAGTTCCGGGGGGCCCTATGGCTACACCTTC. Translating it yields CASSSGGPYGYTF.

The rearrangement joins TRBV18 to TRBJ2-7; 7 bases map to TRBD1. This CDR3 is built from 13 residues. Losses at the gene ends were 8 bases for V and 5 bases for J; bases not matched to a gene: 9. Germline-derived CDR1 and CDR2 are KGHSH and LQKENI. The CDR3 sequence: CASTQDRLNEQYF. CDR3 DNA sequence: TGTGCCAGCACCCAGGACAGGTTGAACGAGCAGTACTTC. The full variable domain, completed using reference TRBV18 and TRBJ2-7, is NAGVMQNPRHLVRRRGQEARLRCSPMKGHSHVYWYRQLPEEGLKFMVYLQKENIIDESGMPKERFSAEFPKEGPSILRIQQVVRGDSAAYFCASTQDRLNEQYFGPGTRLTVT.